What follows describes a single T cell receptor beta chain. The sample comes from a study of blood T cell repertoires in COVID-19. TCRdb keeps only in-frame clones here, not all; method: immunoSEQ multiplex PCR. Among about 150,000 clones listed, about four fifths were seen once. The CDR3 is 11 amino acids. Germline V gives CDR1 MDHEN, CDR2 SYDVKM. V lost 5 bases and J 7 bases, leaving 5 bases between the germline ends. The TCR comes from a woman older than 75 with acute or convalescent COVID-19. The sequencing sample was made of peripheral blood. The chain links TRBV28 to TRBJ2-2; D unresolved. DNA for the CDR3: TGTGCCAGCAGTCCCCACGGGGAGCTGTTTTTT. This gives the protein CASSPHGELFF.